A selection of T cell receptor beta chains follows, all from one sample in a study of cytomegalovirus exposure and HLA in healthy donors. Using immunoSEQ multiplex PCR, the repertoire was profiled, and TCRdb retains in-frame clones only, with some absent. Counted here are 160,000 or so clones, more than 70% occurring once; the ten biggest clones make up 2.5% to 3%. The sequenced material came from PBMCs. The receptors were sampled from a man younger than 35 in good health and CMV-seronegative. The CDR3 runs from the conserved cysteine through the conserved F or W. Fields, in order: clone size, D gene, V gene, J gene, CDR3 protein, CDR3 DNA. D genes are given only for firm matches. Some rows have no size entry. The others give once, few or many, or a class for an expanded clone.

abundance: .; d_gene: TRBD2; v_gene: TRBV4-1; j_gene: TRBJ2-7; CDR3aa: CASSQGGGRANYEQYF; CDR3nt: TGCGCCAGCAGCCAGGGGGGCGGGAGGGCCAATTACGAGCAGTACTTC
abundance: .; d_gene: .; v_gene: TRBV18; j_gene: TRBJ1-5; CDR3aa: CASSLTGGNNQPQHF; CDR3nt: TGTGCCAGCTCGCTGACAGGCGGTAACAATCAGCCCCAGCATTTT
abundance: .; d_gene: .; v_gene: TRBV29-1; j_gene: TRBJ2-1; CDR3aa: CSVEGLTNNEQFF; CDR3nt: TGCAGCGTTGAAGGCCTAACCAACAATGAGCAGTTCTTC
abundance: few; d_gene: .; v_gene: TRBV6-1; j_gene: TRBJ1-5; CDR3aa: CASSEATTFDQPQHF; CDR3nt: TGTGCCAGCAGTGAAGCGACAACCTTCGATCAGCCCCAGCATTTT
abundance: .; d_gene: TRBD1; v_gene: TRBV29-1; j_gene: TRBJ1-3; CDR3aa: CSVGDRVDGTIYF; CDR3nt: TGCAGCGTCGGGGACAGGGTAGACGGCACCATATATTTT
abundance: .; d_gene: TRBD1; v_gene: TRBV11-3; j_gene: TRBJ1-5; CDR3aa: CASSPDRRCKESQHF; CDR3nt: TGTGCCAGCAGCCCGGACAGGCGGTGTAAAGAGTCCCAGCATTTT
abundance: .; d_gene: .; v_gene: TRBV5-1; j_gene: TRBJ1-3; CDR3aa: CASSLSPQASGNTIYF; CDR3nt: TGCGCCAGCAGCTTATCCCCACAGGCCAGTGGAAACACCATATATTTT
abundance: .; d_gene: TRBD2; v_gene: TRBV27; j_gene: TRBJ2-7; CDR3aa: CASSYGRTYEQYF; CDR3nt: TGTGCCAGCAGTTACGGGAGGACCTACGAGCAGTACTTC
abundance: .; d_gene: .; v_gene: TRBV28; j_gene: TRBJ1-1; CDR3aa: CASLGDHRVGTEAFF; CDR3nt: TGTGCCAGCCTTGGGGATCACAGGGTGGGGACTGAAGCTTTCTTT
abundance: .; d_gene: TRBD2; v_gene: TRBV7-9; j_gene: TRBJ2-1; CDR3aa: CASSLIPSGLYNEQFF; CDR3nt: TGTGCCAGCAGCTTAATACCTAGCGGGCTTTACAATGAGCAGTTCTTC
abundance: .; d_gene: TRBD1; v_gene: TRBV6-5; j_gene: TRBJ2-1; CDR3aa: CASSIGQGAYEQFF; CDR3nt: TGTGCCAGCAGTATAGGACAGGGGGCCTATGAGCAGTTCTTC
abundance: .; d_gene: TRBD1; v_gene: TRBV6-1; j_gene: TRBJ1-1; CDR3aa: CAGQDRGPTEAFF; CDR3nt: TGTGCCGGCCAAGACAGGGGGCCCACTGAAGCTTTCTTT
abundance: .; d_gene: .; v_gene: TRBV6-1; j_gene: TRBJ1-1; CDR3aa: CASKEGRTEAFF; CDR3nt: TGTGCCAGCAAAGAGGGGAGGACTGAAGCTTTCTTT
abundance: .; d_gene: TRBD1; v_gene: TRBV28; j_gene: TRBJ1-2; CDR3aa: CASSSKGQASGYTF; CDR3nt: TGTGCCAGCAGTTCTAAGGGACAGGCTAGTGGCTACACCTTC
abundance: once; d_gene: TRBD2; v_gene: TRBV5-1; j_gene: TRBJ2-3; CDR3aa: CASSQGTDISGRAAHDTQYF; CDR3nt: TGCGCCAGCAGCCAAGGGACAGACATTAGCGGGAGGGCGGCCCACGATACGCAGTATTTT
abundance: .; d_gene: TRBD1; v_gene: TRBV15; j_gene: TRBJ1-5; CDR3aa: CATSRAGQGIGQPQHF; CDR3nt: TGTGCCACCAGCAGAGCCGGACAGGGAATAGGTCAGCCCCAGCATTTT
abundance: .; d_gene: TRBD2; v_gene: TRBV5-1; j_gene: TRBJ2-6; CDR3aa: CASSLVIMSGGASGANVLTF; CDR3nt: TGCGCCAGCAGCTTGGTGATAATGAGCGGGGGGGCCTCTGGGGCCAACGTCCTGACTTTC
abundance: .; d_gene: TRBD1; v_gene: TRBV28; j_gene: TRBJ1-1; CDR3aa: CASSLGGQMNTEAFF; CDR3nt: TGTGCCAGCAGTTTAGGGGGACAGATGAACACTGAAGCTTTCTTT
abundance: .; d_gene: .; v_gene: TRBV11-2; j_gene: TRBJ1-1; CDR3aa: CASSLGRSGDRNTEAFF; CDR3nt: TGTGCCAGCAGCTTAGGGAGGTCAGGGGATAGGAACACTGAAGCTTTCTTT
abundance: .; d_gene: TRBD1; v_gene: TRBV7-9; j_gene: TRBJ2-3; CDR3aa: CASSSRDRVTDTQYF; CDR3nt: TGTGCCAGCAGCTCCCGGGACAGGGTCACAGATACGCAGTATTTT
abundance: .; d_gene: TRBD2; v_gene: TRBV30; j_gene: TRBJ2-5; CDR3aa: CAWENSGGPGETQYF; CDR3nt: TGTGCCTGGGAAAATAGCGGGGGCCCCGGAGAGACCCAGTACTTC
abundance: .; d_gene: .; v_gene: TRBV25-1; j_gene: TRBJ1-1; CDR3aa: CASSNPLGRETEAFF; CDR3nt: TGTGCCAGCAGCAATCCTTTAGGGAGGGAGACTGAAGCTTTCTTT
abundance: .; d_gene: TRBD1; v_gene: TRBV10-1; j_gene: TRBJ2-4; CDR3aa: CASSVGYRGDKNIQYF; CDR3nt: TGCGCCAGCAGTGTAGGTTACAGGGGGGACAAAAACATTCAGTACTTC
abundance: .; d_gene: .; v_gene: TRBV7-2; j_gene: TRBJ2-3; CDR3aa: CASSSGLTTDTQYF; CDR3nt: TGTGCCAGCAGCTCGGGACTTACCACAGATACGCAGTATTTT
abundance: .; d_gene: TRBD1; v_gene: TRBV29-1; j_gene: TRBJ1-5; CDR3aa: CSVVLDRDNQPQHF; CDR3nt: TGCAGCGTTGTTTTGGACAGGGACAATCAGCCCCAGCATTTT
abundance: .; d_gene: .; v_gene: TRBV6-1; j_gene: TRBJ2-7; CDR3aa: CASSDRLEQYF; CDR3nt: TGTGCCAGCAGTGATCGTTTGGAGCAGTACTTC
abundance: few; d_gene: .; v_gene: TRBV6-1; j_gene: TRBJ1-2; CDR3aa: CASSGGRGTWDYGYTF; CDR3nt: TGTGCCAGCAGTGGAGGGAGGGGGACTTGGGACTATGGCTACACCTTC
abundance: .; d_gene: TRBD1; v_gene: TRBV4-1; j_gene: TRBJ1-5; CDR3aa: CASSQPGDRVNQPQHF; CDR3nt: TGCGCCAGCAGCCAACCCGGGGACAGGGTCAATCAGCCCCAGCATTTT
abundance: .; d_gene: TRBD1; v_gene: TRBV2; j_gene: TRBJ2-7; CDR3aa: CASSPGTGTYEQYF; CDR3nt: TGTGCCAGCAGTCCCGGGACAGGAACCTACGAGCAGTACTTC
abundance: .; d_gene: TRBD2; v_gene: TRBV5-4; j_gene: TRBJ2-1; CDR3aa: CASSTGTSGNYNEQFF; CDR3nt: TGTGCCAGCAGCACAGGGACTAGCGGAAATTACAATGAGCAGTTCTTC
abundance: .; d_gene: .; v_gene: TRBV4-1; j_gene: TRBJ2-7; CDR3aa: CASSQQGGSSYEQYF; CDR3nt: TGCGCCAGCAGCCAACAGGGTGGAAGCTCCTACGAGCAGTACTTC
abundance: .; d_gene: TRBD2; v_gene: TRBV7-8; j_gene: TRBJ2-3; CDR3aa: CASSLVAGGQDTQYF; CDR3nt: TGTGCCAGCAGCTTAGTGGCGGGGGGGCAAGATACGCAGTATTTT
abundance: once; d_gene: .; v_gene: TRBV29-1; j_gene: TRBJ1-1; CDR3aa: CSGTFTTEAFF; CDR3nt: TGCAGCGGCACCTTCACTACTGAAGCTTTCTTT
abundance: few; d_gene: .; v_gene: TRBV10-3; j_gene: TRBJ1-1; CDR3aa: CAISDWGPNTEAFF; CDR3nt: TGTGCCATCAGTGACTGGGGGCCGAACACTGAAGCTTTCTTT
abundance: .; d_gene: TRBD1; v_gene: TRBV5-1; j_gene: TRBJ1-4; CDR3aa: CASSWTGFNEKLFF; CDR3nt: TGCGCCAGCAGCTGGACAGGGTTTAATGAAAAACTGTTTTTT
abundance: .; d_gene: .; v_gene: TRBV6-1; j_gene: TRBJ2-7; CDR3aa: CASSVQGRWMYF; CDR3nt: TGTGCCAGCAGTGTCCAGGGAAGGTGGATGTACTTC
abundance: .; d_gene: TRBD1; v_gene: TRBV7-2; j_gene: TRBJ1-2; CDR3aa: CASRSTGGVGGYTF; CDR3nt: TGTGCCAGCAGATCTACAGGGGGCGTCGGTGGCTACACCTTC
abundance: .; d_gene: .; v_gene: TRBV7-9; j_gene: TRBJ2-5; CDR3aa: CASGEVGGQETQYF; CDR3nt: TGTGCCAGCGGGGAGGTCGGCGGGCAAGAGACCCAGTACTTC
abundance: .; d_gene: TRBD2; v_gene: TRBV27; j_gene: TRBJ2-7; CDR3aa: CASSSRLAGLYEQYF; CDR3nt: TGTGCCAGCAGTTCAAGACTAGCGGGACTCTACGAGCAGTACTTC
abundance: few; d_gene: TRBD1; v_gene: TRBV11-2; j_gene: TRBJ2-7; CDR3aa: CASSSQGAVYEQYF; CDR3nt: TGTGCCAGCAGCTCACAGGGGGCAGTCTACGAGCAGTACTTC
abundance: .; d_gene: TRBD2; v_gene: TRBV4-2; j_gene: TRBJ2-2; CDR3aa: CASSQGGLAGIPPGGELFF; CDR3nt: TGTGCCAGCAGCCAAGGGGGACTAGCGGGGATCCCCCCGGGCGGGGAGCTGTTTTTT
abundance: .; d_gene: TRBD1; v_gene: TRBV4-3; j_gene: TRBJ2-3; CDR3aa: CASSPKTQTGSTDTQYF; CDR3nt: TGCGCCAGCAGCCCTAAAACCCAGACAGGGAGCACAGATACGCAGTATTTT
abundance: .; d_gene: TRBD1; v_gene: TRBV11-2; j_gene: TRBJ1-5; CDR3aa: CASSLDPGQGPNQPQHF; CDR3nt: TGTGCCAGCAGCTTGGATCCGGGACAGGGCCCAAATCAGCCCCAGCATTTT
abundance: .; d_gene: TRBD2; v_gene: TRBV28; j_gene: TRBJ2-3; CDR3aa: CASSRKGASGIGDTQYF; CDR3nt: TGTGCCAGCAGTCGTAAGGGGGCTAGCGGGATTGGGGATACGCAGTATTTT
abundance: .; d_gene: TRBD1; v_gene: TRBV2; j_gene: TRBJ1-5; CDR3aa: CASTNGQGRQPQHF; CDR3nt: TGTGCCAGCACCAATGGACAGGGGCGCCAGCCCCAGCATTTT
abundance: .; d_gene: TRBD1; v_gene: TRBV6-1; j_gene: TRBJ1-1; CDR3aa: CASSADRGGTEAFF; CDR3nt: TGTGCCAGCAGTGCCGACAGGGGAGGGACTGAAGCTTTCTTT
abundance: few; d_gene: TRBD1; v_gene: TRBV11-2; j_gene: TRBJ2-7; CDR3aa: CASSYHGTGTYEQYF; CDR3nt: TGTGCCAGCAGCTATCACGGGACAGGTACCTACGAGCAGTACTTC